Listed here are 30 T cell receptor beta chains from one sample, sequenced in a study of T cells in Graves' hyperthyroidism and ophthalmopathy. RNA transcripts served as the template for amplifying TCR beta CDR3 regions. The TCR CDR3 first-round RT-PCR relied on the HTBI primer set. MiXCR, run by TCRdb on the multiplex PCR reads, gives a single entry per CDR3 protein. The sample records roughly 130,000 distinct CDR3 sequences, approximately 24% being singletons. The source material was blood. All receptors derive from a woman aged 50 to 60 with Graves' hyperthyroidism that later progressed to Graves' ophthalmopathy.

V gene TRBV5-1 combines with J gene TRBJ2-7, with 11 bases aligning to TRBD1. The V segment lost 4 bases and the J segment 2 bases; nucleotides outside the gene matches: 2. The V gene's germline CDR1 is SGHRS and CDR2 YFSETQ. There are 14 residues in the CDR3. CDR3 coding DNA: TGCGCCAGCAGCAAGGGACAGGGGGCCTACGAGCAGTACTTC. It is translated as CASSKGQGAYEQYF.

This clonotype was observed a handful of times. A junction end diverges from the germline sequence, so it may reflect a read error. The chain couples TRBV3-1 to TRBJ2-1; D may be TRBD2 (6 bases). The CDR3 extends over 14 amino acids. In germline, CDR1 is LGHDT, CDR2 YNNKEL (reference sequence). This CDR3 reads CTSSQDAGSNEQFF. The CDR3 DNA is TGTACCAGCAGCCAAGACGCGGGGTCCAATGAGCAGTTCTTC.

This clonotype was detected ten times or more. The chain employs TRBV18 and TRBJ2-7; D unresolved. There are 14 residues in the CDR3. V was cut by 3 bases and J by 0 bases, with 9 bases left in between. Germline V CDR1 and CDR2: KGHSH, LQKENI. CDR3 loop: CASSPSESSYEQYF. The CDR3 DNA reads as TGTGCCAGCTCACCCTCGGAGAGCTCCTACGAGCAGTACTTC.

The chain recombines TRBV28 with TRBJ1-4; D might be TRBD1 (5 bases). Trimming left V 3 bases short and J 7 bases short, with 9 bases between. Germline lookup yields CDR1 MDHEN and CDR2 SYDVKM. The CDR3 covers 13 residues. The CDR3 bases are TGTGCCAGCAGTTTTTTGGGGACTGAAAAACTGTTTTTT. Encoded protein: CASSFLGTEKLFF. Full variable domain (outside the CDR3, taken from reference TRBV28 and TRBJ1-4): DVKVTQSSRYLVKRTGEKVFLECVQDMDHENMFWYRQDPGLGLRLIYFSYDVKMKEKGDIPEGYSVSREKKERFSLILESASTNQTSMYLCASSFLGTEKLFFGSGTQLSVL.

The sample holds one count of this clonotype. The chain uses TRBV7-9 and TRBJ2-1; TRBD2 matches at 11 bases. The V segment lost 6 bases and the J segment 7 bases; nucleotides outside the gene matches: 8. This CDR3 has 15 residues. Germline CDR1 SEHNR, CDR2 FQNEAQ (reference sequence). The CDR3 bases are TGTGCCAGCAGGCCTCTAGCGGGGGGCCCGAATGAGCAGTTCTTC. This encodes CASRPLAGGPNEQFF.

This clonotype has more than one count but fewer than ten. A much larger clone differs from this one at a single base, so this may be a read error. The J gene is TRBJ2-1, the V gene TRBV19, with D possibly being TRBD1 (7 bases). Germline loops: CDR1 LNHDA, CDR2 SQIVND (reference sequence). CDR3 size: 15 residues. The CDR3 DNA follows: TGTGCCAATAGTATAGGACAGGACTACTACAATGAGCAGTTCTTC. Translating it yields CANSIGQDYYNEQFF.

In its sample, this clonotype was seen many times. This sequence joins TRBV3-1 and TRBJ1-1; D possibly corresponds to TRBD1 (5 bases). This CDR3 has 14 amino acids. Trimming took 3 bases from V and 5 from J, leaving 13 bases between them. CDR1 LGHDT and CDR2 YNNKEL come from the germline V gene (reference sequence). DNA for the CDR3: TGTGCCAGCAGCCAGGGACCGCTTAAAACTGAAGCTTTCTTT. Protein: CASSQGPLKTEAFF.

This clonotype has a handful of counts. This chain links TRBV20-1 with TRBJ1-4; no reliable D call. The CDR3 covers 12 residues. The V gene's germline CDR1 is DFQATT and CDR2 SNEGSKA (reference sequence). The CDR3 region is CSAEGHTEKLFF. CDR3 bases: TGCAGCGCTGAAGGTCACACGGAAAAACTGTTTTTT.

About this clonotype: A read error may produce the germline difference seen at one junction end. The J gene is TRBJ2-5, the V gene TRBV7-7; D is perhaps TRBD1 (6 bases). This CDR3 has 14 residues. Germline V lookup: CDR1 SSHAT, CDR2 FNYEAQ (reference sequence). This chain's CDR3 is CASSLRGLKETQYF. CDR3 nucleotides: TGTGCTAGCAGCCTAAGGGGGTTGAAGGAGACCCAGTACTTC.

The chain couples TRBV12-3 or TRBV12-4 to TRBJ2-1, with TRBD2 matching 13 bases. The trim removed 6 bases at V and 5 bases at J, leaving 7 bases unmatched. This CDR3 has 16 amino acids. CDR3 sequence: CASSFGTSGANNEQFF. The DNA of the CDR3 is TGTGCCAGCAGCTTTGGGACTAGCGGGGCAAACAATGAGCAGTTCTTC.

The rearrangement joins TRBV5-4 to TRBJ2-2; tentatively, D is TRBD1 (5 bases). The CDR3 is 15 residues long. Germline-derived CDR1 and CDR2 are SGHNT and YYREEE (reference sequence). Between the trimmed V and J ends, which lost 0 bases and 1 base, there was a span of 7 bases. CDR3 coding DNA: TGTGCCAGCAGCTTGGAGGACAAGAACACCGGGGAGCTGTTTTTT. It encodes CASSLEDKNTGELFF.

The V gene is TRBV11-2, the J gene TRBJ2-7; TRBD1 aligns across 12 bases. V was clipped by 2 bases and J by 2 bases; unmatched bases: 1. Germline V gene lookup returns CDR1 SGHAT and CDR2 FQNNGV. The CDR3 spans 15 residues. CDR3 sequence reads: CASSLRDRGPYEQYF. CDR3 DNA: TGTGCCAGCAGCTTAAGGGACAGGGGGCCCTACGAGCAGTACTTC.

V gene TRBV29-1 combines with J gene TRBJ2-5; D remains unclear. This CDR3 spans 11 amino acids. V shed 6 bases and J shed 4 bases, with 9 bases lying between them. In germline, CDR1 is SQVTM, CDR2 ANQGSEA. CDR3 in DNA: TGCAGCGTCCGCTTTATAGAGACCCAGTACTTC. Translation: CSVRFIETQYF.

The chain carries TRBV2 and TRBJ1-1; TRBD1 agrees at 10 bases. This CDR3 is built from 13 residues. Germline lookup yields CDR1 SNHLY and CDR2 FYNNEI. Losses at the gene ends were 10 bases for V and 10 bases for J; bases not matched to a gene: 12. The CDR3 coding sequence is TGTGCCATATATACCACTGACAGGGGGCGAGCTTTCTTT. Protein product: CAIYTTDRGRAFF. The whole variable domain, remainder taken from reference TRBV2 and TRBJ1-1, is EPEVTQTPSHQVTQMGQEVILRCVPISNHLYFYWYRQILGQKVEFLVSFYNNEISEKSEIFDDQFSVERPDGSNFTLKIRSTKLEDSAMYFCAIYTTDRGRAFFGQGTRLTVV.

V is TRBV7-2 and J is TRBJ2-1; 9 positions agree with TRBD2. The V gene's germline CDR1 is SGHTA and CDR2 FQGNSA. J lost 7 bases, V lost 2 bases, and 6 bases had no gene match. The length of the CDR3 is 15 residues. CDR3 protein: CASSLLAGVRNEQFF. CDR3 nucleotide sequence: TGTGCCAGCAGCTTATTAGCGGGAGTTAGGAATGAGCAGTTCTTC.

This rearrangement joins TRBV11-2 to TRBJ2-7; possibly TRBD1 or TRBD2 for D (5 bases each). Germline values: CDR1 SGHAT, CDR2 FQNNGV. This CDR3 spans 15 amino acids. Between the trimmed V and J ends, which lost 6 bases and 4 bases, there was a span of 19 bases. In DNA, the CDR3 is TGTGCCAGCAGTCCAGCCCCGGGGCCCCCTTACGAGCAGTACTTC. It codes for CASSPAPGPPYEQYF.

The chain has TRBV7-2 and TRBJ2-3; 9 nucleotides match TRBD2. Germline V gene data show CDR1 as SGHTA and CDR2 as FQGNSA. The V gene end was trimmed by 1 base and the J gene end by 6 bases; junction bases not matched to a gene: 17. CDR3 length: 19 residues. The CDR3 bases are TGTGCCAGCAGCTTAGGTTCTAGCGGGACCGCGGTAGGGTCGGATACGCAGTATTTT. Protein: CASSLGSSGTAVGSDTQYF.

This clonotype has ten or more counts. The chain recombines TRBV30 with TRBJ2-2; D not resolved. Per the germline V gene, CDR1 is GTSNPN and CDR2 is SVGIG (reference sequence). This CDR3 region has 11 residues. The V end lost 5 bases, the J end lost 7 bases, and 8 bases lay between the germline ends. This CDR3 is CAWGLSGELFF. The DNA of the CDR3 is TGTGCCTGGGGCTTGAGCGGGGAGCTGTTTTTT.

This clonotype was detected ten times or more. The rearrangement joins TRBV30 to TRBJ1-1, with D uncertain. Per germline, CDR1 GTSNPN and CDR2 SVGIG (reference sequence). This CDR3 spans 11 amino acids. V lost 5 bases and J lost 5, with 9 bases in between. The CDR3 DNA reads as TGTGCCTGGGGGAGGAGTACTGAAGCTTTCTTT. It codes for CAWGRSTEAFF.

The chain has TRBV29-1 and TRBJ1-3; D not resolved. V lost 6 bases, J lost 0 bases, and 9 bases lay in between. The CDR3 is made up of 13 amino acids. CDR1 is SQVTM and CDR2 is ANQGSEA in the germline V gene. The CDR3 region has the DNA TGCAGCGTACTCCTGAACTCTGGAAACACCATATATTTT. This gives the protein CSVLLNSGNTIYF.

The rearrangement joins TRBV4-1 to TRBJ2-7, with a possible D match to TRBD2 (6 bases). V was shortened by 4 bases and J by 8 bases, with 21 bases between the two germline ends. This CDR3 has 15 residues. The germline V gene has CDR1 MGHRA and CDR2 YSYEKL. This CDR3 reads CASSRPSENRPQQYF. CDR3 DNA sequence: TGCGCCAGCAGCCGACCTAGCGAGAACCGCCCACAGCAGTACTTC.

The CDR3 DNA follows: TGTGCCAGCAGGGTAGGGTTCACAGATACGCAGTATTTT. Amino acid sequence: CASRVGFTDTQYF. V and J are TRBV27 and TRBJ2-3; D gene ambiguous. CDR3 size: 13 residues. V was shortened by 6 bases and J by 2 bases, with 9 bases between the two germline ends. Looked up from germline, CDR1 is MNHEY and CDR2 is SMNVEV (reference sequence).

This clonotype showed up many times. This chain connects TRBV18 to TRBJ1-4; 8 bases match TRBD1. J lost 5 bases, V lost 3 bases, and 5 bases had no gene match. The CDR3 has 15 amino acids. Germline V gene sequence: CDR1 KGHSH, CDR2 LQKENI. CDR3 protein: CASSPWTGTNEKLFF. The CDR3, as DNA: TGTGCCAGCTCACCTTGGACAGGGACGAATGAAAAACTGTTTTTT.

This clonotype was seen repeatedly, ten times or more. This chain links TRBV5-6 with TRBJ1-6; D is uncertain. V was clipped by 4 bases and J by 7 bases, with 12 bases between them. This CDR3 is built from 14 residues. CDR1 and CDR2 from the germline V gene are SGHDT and YYEEEE. CDR3 in amino acids: CASSRSGTNSPLHF. CDR3 bases: TGTGCCAGCAGCAGGTCGGGAACCAATTCACCCCTCCACTTT.

This clonotype appeared a single time. The V and J genes are TRBV7-2 and TRBJ2-7; D not certain. CDR3 length: 12 residues. Germline CDR1 is SGHTA and CDR2 is FQGNSA. V was trimmed by 7 bases and J by 3 bases, leaving 10 bases between them. CDR3 DNA sequence: TGTGCCAGCAAAATCCCGGGCTACGAGCAGTACTTC. This sequence encodes CASKIPGYEQYF.

This clonotype was detected many times. This chain links TRBV20-1 with TRBJ1-5; TRBD1 agrees at 8 bases. The germline CDR1 and CDR2 sequences are DFQATT and SNEGSKA (reference sequence). Trimming cost V 0 bases and J 2 bases; bases outside gene matches: 9. The CDR3 is 17 residues long. This CDR3 is CSARDYTGGIRNQPQHF. The DNA of the CDR3 is TGCAGTGCTAGAGATTATACAGGGGGGATTCGCAATCAGCCCCAGCATTTT.

This clonotype was counted ten times or more. V is TRBV10-3 and J is TRBJ2-7; 8 positions match TRBD2. The CDR3 consists of 13 residues. J gave up 8 bases and V 5 bases, and 8 bases lay outside the gene matches. CDR1 ENHRY and CDR2 SYGVKD come from the germline V gene. CDR3 DNA: TGTGCCATCAGTCGAGCGCGGGGGGCTCAGCAGTACTTC. It encodes CAISRARGAQQYF.

The sample holds many counts of this clonotype. The chain combines TRBV20-1 with TRBJ1-4, with 9 bases that match TRBD1. The V and J ends lost 8 bases and 8 bases, in that order; junction bases with no gene match: 12. The CDR3 totals 14 residues. Germline lookup yields CDR1 DFQATT and CDR2 SNEGSKA (reference sequence). DNA for the CDR3: TGCAGTACTATGGGGCGGGACAGGGCAGAAAAACTGTTTTTT. It codes for CSTMGRDRAEKLFF.

There are a few counts of this clonotype. The genes are TRBV20-1 and TRBJ1-5, with 8 bases fitting TRBD1. Germline values: CDR1 DFQATT, CDR2 SNEGSKA (reference sequence). With V trimmed by 5 bases and J by 4 bases, 7 bases remained unmatched. The CDR3 is 14 residues long. Here the CDR3 DNA reads TGCAGTGCTGCACAGGGGGTGGGTAATCAGCCCCAGCATTTT. Translated, it gives CSAAQGVGNQPQHF.

This clonotype was counted ten times or more. The V call is TRBV12-3 or TRBV12-4, the J call TRBJ1-2; 7 bases agree with TRBD1. This CDR3 comprises 15 residues. J lost 6 bases, V lost 5 bases, and 12 bases had no gene match. The CDR3 DNA is TGTGCCAGCAGTGGAAGACAGGGCGGGTTGGATGGCTACACCTTC. Its translation: CASSGRQGGLDGYTF.